This TCR beta chain was retrieved from a study of T cells in Graves' hyperthyroidism and ophthalmopathy. TCR beta CDR3 regions were amplified from RNA. The HTBI primer set drove a first-round RT-PCR of the TCR CDR3. TCRdb ran MiXCR on the multiplex PCR reads and lists one entry per CDR3 protein. In the table there are around 690,000 distinct CDR3 sequences, 17% of which are singletons. Per germline, CDR1 SGHNT and CDR2 YENEEA. The CDR3 covers 12 residues. V was clipped by 5 bases and J by 7 bases; unmatched bases: 3. The table lists this clonotype with many counts. The sample was blood. The chain links TRBV11-3 to TRBJ2-7; 9 bases map to TRBD1. This clonotype originated in a man aged 50-59 years with Graves' hyperthyroidism. Written as DNA, the CDR3 is TGTGCCAGCAGCGCCGACAGGGGGGAGCAGTACTTC. Translated, it gives CASSADRGEQYF.